This T cell receptor beta chain is drawn from a study of blood T cell repertoires in COVID-19. As for the study in general: In each case, the material was cDNA or gDNA derived from T cells, B-cell-depleted T cells, or PBMCs.

This clone was found once. V was clipped by 8 bases and J by 9 bases; unmatched bases: 17. The CDR3 contains 15 residues. CDR1 SNHLY and CDR2 FYNNEI come from the germline V gene. In the authors' workflow: Amplification of reference gene primers provided the estimated nucleated cell counts. Assay: immunoSEQ multiplex PCR; the TCRdb copy retains only in-frame clones and omits some. That table is the source of V, J and clone size, and D and trimming were worked out from the DNA. The data hold fewer than 450,000 clones, with roughly 90% observed a single time. While infection was still active, Seattle patients were enrolled and then followed longitudinally.

The sequencing input was peripheral blood. This sequence originates from an older woman with COVID-19, enrolled during active disease. This rearrangement joins TRBV2 to TRBJ2-3; 7 positions agree with TRBD2. The CDR3 nucleotides read TGTGCCAGCCGCGGAAATCTCAACAGCGGGGCCACGCAGTATTTT. Amino acid sequence: CASRGNLNSGATQYF.